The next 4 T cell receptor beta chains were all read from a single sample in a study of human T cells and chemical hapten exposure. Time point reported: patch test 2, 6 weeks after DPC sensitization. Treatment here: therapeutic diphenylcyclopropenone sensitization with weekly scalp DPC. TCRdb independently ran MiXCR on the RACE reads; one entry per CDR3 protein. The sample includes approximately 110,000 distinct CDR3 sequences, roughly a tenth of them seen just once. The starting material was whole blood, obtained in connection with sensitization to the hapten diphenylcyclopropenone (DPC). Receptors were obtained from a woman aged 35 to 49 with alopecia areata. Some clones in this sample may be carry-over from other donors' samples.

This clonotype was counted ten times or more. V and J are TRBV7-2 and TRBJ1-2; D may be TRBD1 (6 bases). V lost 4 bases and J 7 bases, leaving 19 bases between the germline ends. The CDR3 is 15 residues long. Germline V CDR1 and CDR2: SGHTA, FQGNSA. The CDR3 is CASSSRAGAGRGYTF. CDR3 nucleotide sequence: TGTGCCAGCAGCTCACGAGCAGGGGCCGGGCGTGGCTACACCTTC.

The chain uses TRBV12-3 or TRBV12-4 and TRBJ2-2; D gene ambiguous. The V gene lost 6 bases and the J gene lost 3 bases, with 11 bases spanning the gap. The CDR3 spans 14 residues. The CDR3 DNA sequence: TGTGCCAGCAGCCCCGGGCTTGACACCGGGGAGCTGTTTTTT. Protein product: CASSPGLDTGELFF.

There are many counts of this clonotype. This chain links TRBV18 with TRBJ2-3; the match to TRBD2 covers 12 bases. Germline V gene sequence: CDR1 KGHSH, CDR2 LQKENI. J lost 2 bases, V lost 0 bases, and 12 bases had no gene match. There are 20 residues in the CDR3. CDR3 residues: CASSPPELAGGEPSTDTQYF. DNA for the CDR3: TGTGCCAGCTCACCACCGGAACTAGCGGGGGGAGAACCCTCCACAGATACGCAGTATTTT.

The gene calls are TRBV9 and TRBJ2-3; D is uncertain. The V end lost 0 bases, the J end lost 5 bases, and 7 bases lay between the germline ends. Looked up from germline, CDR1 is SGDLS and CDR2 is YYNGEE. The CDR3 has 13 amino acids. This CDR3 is CASSVEERDTQYF. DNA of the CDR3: TGTGCCAGCAGCGTAGAGGAGAGAGATACGCAGTATTTT.